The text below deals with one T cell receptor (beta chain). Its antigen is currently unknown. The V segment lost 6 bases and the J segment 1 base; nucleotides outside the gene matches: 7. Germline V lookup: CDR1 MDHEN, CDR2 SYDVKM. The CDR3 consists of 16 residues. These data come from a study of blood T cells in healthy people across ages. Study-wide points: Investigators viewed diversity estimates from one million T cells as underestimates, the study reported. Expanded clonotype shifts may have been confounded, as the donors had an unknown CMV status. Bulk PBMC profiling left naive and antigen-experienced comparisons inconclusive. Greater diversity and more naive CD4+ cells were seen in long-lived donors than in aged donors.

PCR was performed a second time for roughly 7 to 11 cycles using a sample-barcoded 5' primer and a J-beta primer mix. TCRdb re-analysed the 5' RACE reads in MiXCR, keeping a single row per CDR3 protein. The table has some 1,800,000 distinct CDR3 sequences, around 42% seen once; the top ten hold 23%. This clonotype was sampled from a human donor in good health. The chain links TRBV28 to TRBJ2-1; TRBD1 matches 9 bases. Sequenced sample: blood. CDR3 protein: CASRGTGFRSYNEQFF. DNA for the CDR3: TGTGCCAGCAGAGGGACAGGGTTTAGGTCCTACAATGAGCAGTTCTTC.